The clone carrying this T cell receptor beta chain was counted ten times or more. What it recognizes is unknown. Unmatched junction bases numbered 10, after V lost 5 bases and J lost 8 bases. This CDR3 region has 15 residues. The record originates from a study of response to subunit inactivated influenza vaccine. Study-level points and caveats: Each seasonal influenza vaccination recruits few new T cells, the authors suggested.

TCRdb reanalysed the RT-PCR reads using MiXCR and keeps one entry per CDR3 protein. This table holds 750,000 to 850,000 distinct CDR3 sequences, less than 20% found once. The genes are TRBV12-3 or TRBV12-4 and TRBJ2-1; 9 nucleotides agree with TRBD1. The sequences come from PBMCs from blood, collected roughly 5 days after vaccination. The source is a man over 45 who received an inactivated influenza vaccine. In DNA form, the CDR3 reads TGTGCCAGCAGTCTGACAGGGGGGGTTTTCGATGAGCAGTTCTTC. Translating gives CASSLTGGVFDEQFF.